The entry below gives a single T cell receptor beta chain sequence along with its context. For the second PCR, which ran for roughly 6 to 12 cycles, a sample-barcoded 5' primer and a J-beta primer mix were used. TCRdb recomputed calls from the 5' RACE reads with MiXCR, one row per CDR3 protein. The profile shows roughly 1,800,000 distinct CDR3 sequences, around half of them singletons. This CDR3 contains 12 residues. With 7 bases removed from V and 8 bases from J, the gap between germline ends came to 14 bases. Germline CDR1 is MNHEY and CDR2 is SVGAGI. This specimen belongs to a study of blood T cells in healthy people across ages.

The TCR was taken from a woman between 35 and 50 years old in good health. Sequencing was carried out using blood. The chain combines TRBV6-5 with TRBJ1-2; D perhaps matches TRBD1 (6 bases). The CDR3 here is CASKRGEGGYTF. The DNA for the CDR3 is TGTGCCAGCAAAAGGGGGGAGGGGGGCTACACCTTC.